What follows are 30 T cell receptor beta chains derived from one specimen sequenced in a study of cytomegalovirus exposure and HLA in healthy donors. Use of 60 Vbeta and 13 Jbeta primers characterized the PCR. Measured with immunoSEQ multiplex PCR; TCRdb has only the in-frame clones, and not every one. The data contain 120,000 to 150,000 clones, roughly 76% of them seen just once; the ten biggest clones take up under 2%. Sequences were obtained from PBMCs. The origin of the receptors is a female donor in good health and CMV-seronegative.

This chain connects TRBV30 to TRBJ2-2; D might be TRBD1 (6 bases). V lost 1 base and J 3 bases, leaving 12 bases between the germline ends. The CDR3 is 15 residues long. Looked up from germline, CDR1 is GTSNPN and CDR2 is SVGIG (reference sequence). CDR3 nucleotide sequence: TGTGCCTGGAGTGCCAGGGGCGCGGACACCGGGGAGCTGTTTTTT. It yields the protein CAWSARGADTGELFF.

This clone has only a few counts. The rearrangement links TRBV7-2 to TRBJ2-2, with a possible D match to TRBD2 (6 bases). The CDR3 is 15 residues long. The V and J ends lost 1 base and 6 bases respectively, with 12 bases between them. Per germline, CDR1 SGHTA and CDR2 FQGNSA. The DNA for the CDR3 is TGTGCCAGCAGCTTAGTTATGTGGGGGGCCGGGGAGCTGTTTTTT. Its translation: CASSLVMWGAGELFF.

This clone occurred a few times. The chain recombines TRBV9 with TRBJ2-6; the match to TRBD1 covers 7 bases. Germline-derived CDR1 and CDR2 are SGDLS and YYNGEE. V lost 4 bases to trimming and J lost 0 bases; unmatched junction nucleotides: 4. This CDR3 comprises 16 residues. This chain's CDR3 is CASSTRTGSGANVLTF. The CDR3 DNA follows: TGTGCCAGCAGCACCCGGACAGGCTCTGGGGCCAACGTCCTGACTTTC.

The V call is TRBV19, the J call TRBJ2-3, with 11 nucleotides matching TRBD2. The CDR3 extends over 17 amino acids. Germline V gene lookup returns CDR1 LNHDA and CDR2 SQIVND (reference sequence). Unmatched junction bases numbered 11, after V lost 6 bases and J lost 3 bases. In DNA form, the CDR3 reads TGTGCCAGTAGCCTCATAGCGGGAGGGCCCTCGACAGATACGCAGTATTTT. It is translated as CASSLIAGGPSTDTQYF.

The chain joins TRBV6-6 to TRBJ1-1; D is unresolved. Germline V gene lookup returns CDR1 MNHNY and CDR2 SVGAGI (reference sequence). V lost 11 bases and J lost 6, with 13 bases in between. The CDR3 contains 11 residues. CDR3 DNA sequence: TGTGCCGCCGATGGAGTATCTGAAGCTTTCTTT. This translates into CAADGVSEAFF.

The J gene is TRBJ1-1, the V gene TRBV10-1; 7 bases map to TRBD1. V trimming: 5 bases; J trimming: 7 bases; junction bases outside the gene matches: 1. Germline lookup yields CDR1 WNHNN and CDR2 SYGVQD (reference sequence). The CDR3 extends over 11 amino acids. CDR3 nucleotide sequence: TGCGCCAGCAGTCGGGACAGTGAAGCTTTCTTT. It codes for CASSRDSEAFF.

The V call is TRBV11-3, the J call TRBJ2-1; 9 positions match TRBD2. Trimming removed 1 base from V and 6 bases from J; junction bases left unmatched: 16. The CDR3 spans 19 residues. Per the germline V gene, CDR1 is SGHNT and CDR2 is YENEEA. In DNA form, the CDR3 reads TGTGCCAGCAGCTTAGTTACTATAGCCGCGGGGGGGACGGTCAATGAGCAGTTCTTC. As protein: CASSLVTIAAGGTVNEQFF.

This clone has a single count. In DNA, the CDR3 is TGCGCCAGCAGCTTGCGGCCTAGCGGGGGGAGATCGTCCTACGAGCAGTACTTC. Translating it yields CASSLRPSGGRSSYEQYF. This chain uses TRBV5-1 with TRBJ2-7, with TRBD2 matching 11 bases. This CDR3 comprises 18 residues. The junction had 10 bases not matched to a gene; V was cut back by 1 base and J by 1 base. Germline V gene lookup returns CDR1 SGHRS and CDR2 YFSETQ.

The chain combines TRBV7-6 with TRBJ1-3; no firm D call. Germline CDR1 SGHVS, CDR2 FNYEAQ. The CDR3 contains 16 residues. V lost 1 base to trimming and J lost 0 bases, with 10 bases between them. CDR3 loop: CASSLGQAYSGNTIYF. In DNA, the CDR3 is TGTGCCAGCAGCTTAGGTCAGGCTTACTCTGGAAACACCATATATTTT.

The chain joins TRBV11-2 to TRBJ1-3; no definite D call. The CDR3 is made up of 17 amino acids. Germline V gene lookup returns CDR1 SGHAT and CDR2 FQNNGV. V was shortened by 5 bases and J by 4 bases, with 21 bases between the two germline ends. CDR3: CASSPPTPLVAGNTIYF. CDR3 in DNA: TGTGCCAGCAGCCCGCCGACTCCCTTGGTGGCCGGAAACACCATATATTTT.

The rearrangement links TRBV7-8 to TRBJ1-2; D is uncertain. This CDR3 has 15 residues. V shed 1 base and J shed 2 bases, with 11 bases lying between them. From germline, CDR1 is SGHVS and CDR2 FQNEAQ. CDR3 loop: CASSLVNSGNYGYTF. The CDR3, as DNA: TGTGCCAGCAGCTTAGTGAACAGCGGAAACTATGGCTACACCTTC. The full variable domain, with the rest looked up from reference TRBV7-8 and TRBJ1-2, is GAGVSQSPRYKVAKRGQDVALRCDPISGHVSLFWYQQALGQGPEFLTYFQNEAQLDKSGLPSDRFFAERPEGSVSTLKIQRTQQEDSAVYLCASSLVNSGNYGYTFGSGTRLTVV.

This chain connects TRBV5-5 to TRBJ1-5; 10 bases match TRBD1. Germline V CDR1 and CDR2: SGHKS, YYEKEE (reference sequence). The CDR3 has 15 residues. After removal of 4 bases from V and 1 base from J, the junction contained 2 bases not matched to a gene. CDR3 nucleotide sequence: TGTGCCAGCAGCGCGGACAGGGGGAGCAATCAGCCCCAGCATTTT. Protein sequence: CASSADRGSNQPQHF.

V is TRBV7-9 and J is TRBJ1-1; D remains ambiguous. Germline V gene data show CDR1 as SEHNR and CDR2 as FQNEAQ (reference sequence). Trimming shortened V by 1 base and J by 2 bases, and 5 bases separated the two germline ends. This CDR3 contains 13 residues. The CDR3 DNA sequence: TGTGCCAGCAGCTTAGAGAGTAACACTGAAGCTTTCTTT. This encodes CASSLESNTEAFF. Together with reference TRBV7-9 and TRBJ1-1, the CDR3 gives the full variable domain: DTGVSQNPRHKITKRGQNVTFRCDPISEHNRLYWYRQTLGQGPEFLTYFQNEAQLEKSRLLSDRFSAERPKGSFSTLEIQRTEQGDSAMYLCASSLESNTEAFFGQGTRLTVV.

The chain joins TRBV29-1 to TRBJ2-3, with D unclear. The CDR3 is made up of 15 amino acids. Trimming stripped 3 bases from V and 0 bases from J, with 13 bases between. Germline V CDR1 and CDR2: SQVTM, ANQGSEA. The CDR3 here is CSVDNDGQSTDTQYF. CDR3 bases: TGCAGCGTTGATAATGATGGGCAGAGCACAGATACGCAGTATTTT.

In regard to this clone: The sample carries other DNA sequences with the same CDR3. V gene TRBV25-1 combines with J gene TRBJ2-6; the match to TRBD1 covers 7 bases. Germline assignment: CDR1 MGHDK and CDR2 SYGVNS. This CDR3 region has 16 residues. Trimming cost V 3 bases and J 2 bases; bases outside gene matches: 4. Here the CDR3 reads CASSDLDRAGANVLTF. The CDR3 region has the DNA TGTGCCAGCAGTGATCTCGACAGGGCTGGGGCCAACGTCCTGACTTTC.

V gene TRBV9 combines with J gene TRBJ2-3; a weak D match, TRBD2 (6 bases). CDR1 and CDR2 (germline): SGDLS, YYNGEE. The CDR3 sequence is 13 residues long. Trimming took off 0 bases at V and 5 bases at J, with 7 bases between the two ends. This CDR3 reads CASSVGGVDTQYF. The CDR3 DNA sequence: TGTGCCAGCAGCGTAGGGGGGGTAGATACGCAGTATTTT. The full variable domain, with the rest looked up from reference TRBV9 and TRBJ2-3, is DSGVTQTPKHLITATGQRVTLRCSPRSGDLSVYWYQQSLDQGLQFLIQYYNGEERAKGNILERFSAQQFPDLHSELNLSSLELGDSALYFCASSVGGVDTQYFGPGTRLTVL.

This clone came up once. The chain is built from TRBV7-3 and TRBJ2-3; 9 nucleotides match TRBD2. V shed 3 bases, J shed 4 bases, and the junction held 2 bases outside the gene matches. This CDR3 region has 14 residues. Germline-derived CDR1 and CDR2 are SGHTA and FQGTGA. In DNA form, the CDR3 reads TGTGCCAGCAGCTTCGGACTAGCGCCAGATACGCAGTATTTT. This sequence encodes CASSFGLAPDTQYF.

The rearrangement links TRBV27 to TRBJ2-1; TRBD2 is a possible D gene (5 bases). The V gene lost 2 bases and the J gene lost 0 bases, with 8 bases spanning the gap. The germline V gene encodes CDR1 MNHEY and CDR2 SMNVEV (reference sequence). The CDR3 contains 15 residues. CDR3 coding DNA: TGTGCCAGCAGTTTAGCCCTAGCCTCCTACAATGAGCAGTTCTTC. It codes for CASSLALASYNEQFF.

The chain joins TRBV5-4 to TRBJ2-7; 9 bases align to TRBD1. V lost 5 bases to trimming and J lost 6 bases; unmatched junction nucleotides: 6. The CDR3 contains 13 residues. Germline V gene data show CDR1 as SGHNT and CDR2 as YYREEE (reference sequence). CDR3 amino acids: CASRGDRAREQYF. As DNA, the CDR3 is TGTGCCAGCAGGGGGGACAGGGCGCGCGAGCAGTACTTC.

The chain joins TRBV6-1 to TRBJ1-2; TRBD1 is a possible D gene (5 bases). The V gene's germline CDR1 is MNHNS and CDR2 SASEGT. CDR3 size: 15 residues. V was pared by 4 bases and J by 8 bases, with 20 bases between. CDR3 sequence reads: CASSGGPQGSKGYTF. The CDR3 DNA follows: TGTGCCAGCAGTGGTGGGCCCCAGGGATCAAAAGGCTACACCTTC.

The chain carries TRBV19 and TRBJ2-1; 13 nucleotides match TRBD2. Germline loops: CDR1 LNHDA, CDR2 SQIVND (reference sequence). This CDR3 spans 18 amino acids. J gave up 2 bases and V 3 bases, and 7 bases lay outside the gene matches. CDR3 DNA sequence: TGTGCCAGTAGTATTACAACTAGCGGGAGGGCGCCCTACAATGAGCAGTTCTTC. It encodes CASSITTSGRAPYNEQFF.

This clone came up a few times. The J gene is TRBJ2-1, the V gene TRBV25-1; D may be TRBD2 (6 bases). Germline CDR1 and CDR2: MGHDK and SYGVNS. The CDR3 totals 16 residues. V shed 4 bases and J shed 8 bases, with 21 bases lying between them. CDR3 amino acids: CASSGPPPGVHHEQFF. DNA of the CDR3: TGTGCCAGCAGTGGACCCCCCCCGGGGGTCCACCATGAGCAGTTCTTC.

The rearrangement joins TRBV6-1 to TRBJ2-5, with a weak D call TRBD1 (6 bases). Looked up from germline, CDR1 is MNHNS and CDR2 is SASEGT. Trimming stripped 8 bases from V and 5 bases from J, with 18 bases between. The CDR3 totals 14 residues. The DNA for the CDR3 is TGTGCCAGCTGGAGGACAGCCACGACGGAGACCCAGTACTTC. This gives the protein CASWRTATTETQYF.

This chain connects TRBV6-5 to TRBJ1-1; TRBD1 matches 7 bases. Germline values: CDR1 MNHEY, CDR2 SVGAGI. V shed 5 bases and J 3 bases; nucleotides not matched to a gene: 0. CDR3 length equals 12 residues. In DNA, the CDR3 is TGTGCCAGCAGTGACAGGGACACTGAAGCTTTCTTT. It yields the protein CASSDRDTEAFF.

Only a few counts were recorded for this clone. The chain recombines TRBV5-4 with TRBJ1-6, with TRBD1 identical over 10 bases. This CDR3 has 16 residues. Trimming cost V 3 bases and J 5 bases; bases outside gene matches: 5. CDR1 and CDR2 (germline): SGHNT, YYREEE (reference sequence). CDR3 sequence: CASSSRDRGNNSPLHF. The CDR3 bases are TGTGCCAGCAGCTCCCGGGACAGGGGAAATAATTCACCCCTCCACTTT.

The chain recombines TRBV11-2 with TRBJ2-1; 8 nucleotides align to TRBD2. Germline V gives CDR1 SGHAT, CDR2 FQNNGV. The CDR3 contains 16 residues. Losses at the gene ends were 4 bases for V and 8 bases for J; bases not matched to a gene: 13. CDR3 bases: TGTGCCAGCAGCTCCCAAGGAGCGGGGGAAAGGGATGAGCAGTTCTTC. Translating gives CASSSQGAGERDEQFF.

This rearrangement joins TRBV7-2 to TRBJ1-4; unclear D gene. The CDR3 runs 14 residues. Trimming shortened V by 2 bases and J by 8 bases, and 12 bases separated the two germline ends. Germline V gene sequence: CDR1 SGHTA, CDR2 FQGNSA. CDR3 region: CASSLNTRGEKLFF. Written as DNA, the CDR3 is TGTGCCAGCAGCTTAAATACACGAGGGGAAAAACTGTTTTTT.

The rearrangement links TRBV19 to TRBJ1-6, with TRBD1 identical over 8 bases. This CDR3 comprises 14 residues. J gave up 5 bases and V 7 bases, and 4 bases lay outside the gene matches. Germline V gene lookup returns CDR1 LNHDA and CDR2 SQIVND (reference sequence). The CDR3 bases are TGTGCCAGTACCTCGGGACAGGATAATTCACCCCTCCACTTT. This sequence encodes CASTSGQDNSPLHF.

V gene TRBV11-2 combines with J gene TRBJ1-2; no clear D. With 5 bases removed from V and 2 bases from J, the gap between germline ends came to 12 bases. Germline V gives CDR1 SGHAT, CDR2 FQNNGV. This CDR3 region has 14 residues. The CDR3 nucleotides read TGTGCCAGCAGCCCGGCCCCGGGAAACTATGGCTACACCTTC. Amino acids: CASSPAPGNYGYTF.

The CDR3: CASSLATASGNTIYF. The CDR3 coding sequence is TGCGCCAGCAGCTTGGCGACAGCCTCTGGAAACACCATATATTTT. The rearrangement links TRBV5-1 to TRBJ1-3; D perhaps matches TRBD1 (5 bases). The V gene's germline CDR1 is SGHRS and CDR2 YFSETQ. The CDR3 extends over 15 amino acids. The V gene lost 0 bases and the J gene lost 0 bases, with 7 bases spanning the gap.